This TCR beta chain was sequenced in a study of blood T cells in healthy people across ages. Per individual sample, total RNA of at least 5 micrograms was extracted. Trimming stripped 0 bases from V and 0 bases from J, with 12 bases between. Germline values: CDR1 SGHRS, CDR2 YFSETQ. The CDR3 is 16 amino acids. Combining a sample-barcoded 5' primer with a J-beta primer mix, a second PCR ran for roughly 6 to 11 cycles. TCRdb reprocessed the 5' RACE reads via MiXCR and lists one record per CDR3 protein. The sample lists around 690,000 distinct CDR3 sequences; around 54% were seen once. The sample comprised blood. V gene TRBV5-1 combines with J gene TRBJ1-2; TRBD1 might be the D (5 bases). The TCR originated in a man aged 60 to 75 in good health. The CDR3 sequence is CASSLASGGANYGYTF. CDR3 coding DNA: TGCGCCAGCAGCTTGGCCTCTGGGGGAGCTAACTATGGCTACACCTTC.